This TCR beta chain was identified during a study of cytomegalovirus exposure and HLA in healthy donors. The study's findings and limits: Trimming of TCR beta V- and J-genes showed a link, identified in a later analysis, to a missense DCLRE1C variant. Several V segments, TRBV6-2 and TRBV6-3 among them, could not be told apart and were dropped. It was shown in a later analysis that HLA-associated TCR beta chains were more clonally expanded than other, equally common chains.

The PCR contained 60 Vbeta and 13 Jbeta primers. The protocol was immunoSEQ multiplex PCR, while the TCRdb copy is restricted to in-frame clones and leaves out a portion. The sample holds more than 80,000 clones, roughly 70% seen once. This clone was seen a handful of times. The target antigen is unknown. The V end was cut by 3 bases, the J end by 0 bases, with 9 bases between. The germline V gene has CDR1 LNHDA and CDR2 SQIVND (reference sequence). This CDR3 region has 15 residues. The V gene is TRBV19, the J gene TRBJ2-1, with D possibly matching TRBD1 (5 bases). The source of this sequence is a man aged 50-60 years in good health and CMV-seronegative. Sequencing input: PBMCs. Written as DNA, the CDR3 is TGTGCCAGTAGTATGGGGCGGAACTCCTACAATGAGCAGTTCTTC. As protein: CASSMGRNSYNEQFF.